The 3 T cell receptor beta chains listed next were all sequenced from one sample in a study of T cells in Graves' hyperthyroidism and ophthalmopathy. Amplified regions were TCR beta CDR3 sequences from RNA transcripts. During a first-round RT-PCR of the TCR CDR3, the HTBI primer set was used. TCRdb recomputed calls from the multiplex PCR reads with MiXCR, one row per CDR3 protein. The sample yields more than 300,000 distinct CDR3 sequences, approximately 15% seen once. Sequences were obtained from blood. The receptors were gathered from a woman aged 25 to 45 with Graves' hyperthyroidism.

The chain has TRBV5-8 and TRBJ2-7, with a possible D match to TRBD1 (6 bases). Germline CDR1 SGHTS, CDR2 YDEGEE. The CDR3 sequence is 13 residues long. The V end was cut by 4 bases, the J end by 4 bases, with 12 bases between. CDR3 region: CASSPPTGYEQYF. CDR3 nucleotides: TGTGCCAGCAGCCCACCGACAGGTTACGAGCAGTACTTC.

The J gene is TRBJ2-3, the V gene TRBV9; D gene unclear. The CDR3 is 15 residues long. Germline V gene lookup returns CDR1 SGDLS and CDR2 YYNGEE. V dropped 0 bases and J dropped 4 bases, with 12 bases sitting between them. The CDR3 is CASSVAVREADTQYF. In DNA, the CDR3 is TGTGCCAGCAGCGTAGCGGTCAGAGAGGCAGATACGCAGTATTTT.

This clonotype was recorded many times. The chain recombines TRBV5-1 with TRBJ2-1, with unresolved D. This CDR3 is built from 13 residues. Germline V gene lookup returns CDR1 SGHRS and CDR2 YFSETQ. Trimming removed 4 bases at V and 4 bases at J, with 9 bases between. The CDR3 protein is CASSTSGYNEQFF. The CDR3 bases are TGCGCCAGCAGCACCTCGGGTTACAATGAGCAGTTCTTC.